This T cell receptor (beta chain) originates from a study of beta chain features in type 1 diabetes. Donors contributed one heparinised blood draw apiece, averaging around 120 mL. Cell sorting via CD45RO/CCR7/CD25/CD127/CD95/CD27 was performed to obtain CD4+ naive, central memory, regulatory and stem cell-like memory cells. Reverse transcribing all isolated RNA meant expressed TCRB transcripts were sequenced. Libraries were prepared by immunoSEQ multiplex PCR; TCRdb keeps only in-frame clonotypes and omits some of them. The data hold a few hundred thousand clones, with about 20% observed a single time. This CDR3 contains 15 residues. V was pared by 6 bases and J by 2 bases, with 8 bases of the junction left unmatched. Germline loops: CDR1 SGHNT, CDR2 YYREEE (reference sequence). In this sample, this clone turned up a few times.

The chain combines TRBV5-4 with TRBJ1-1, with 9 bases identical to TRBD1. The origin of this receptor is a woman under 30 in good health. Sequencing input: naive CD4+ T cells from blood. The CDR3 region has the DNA TGTGCCAGCACCATCGGACAGGGGATTAACACTGAAGCTTTCTTT. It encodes CASTIGQGINTEAFF.